What follows are 27 T cell receptor beta chains derived from one specimen sequenced in a study of T cell responses to AZD1222 COVID-19 vaccine. Some clones are missing from TCRdb's copy, which holds only in-frame ones; the method was immunoSEQ multiplex PCR. The table shows 99,000 or so clones, with around nine tenths occurring only once. Here the sequenced sample was peripheral blood, taken on day 0 of AZD1222 vaccination. Receptor source: an adult in good health.

This clone was found a few times. This chain joins TRBV5-4 and TRBJ2-2, with 8 bases lining up with TRBD1. The CDR3 sequence is 15 residues long. CDR1 is SGHNT, CDR2 YYREEE, per germline (reference sequence). V shed 3 bases and J 1 base; nucleotides not matched to a gene: 2. As DNA, the CDR3 is TGTGCCAGCAGCTACGACAGGGGGAACACCGGGGAGCTGTTTTTT. Protein product: CASSYDRGNTGELFF.

The chain is built from TRBV29-1 and TRBJ2-1; D not certain. V dropped 7 bases and J dropped 9 bases, with 13 bases sitting between them. The CDR3 runs 11 residues. Germline V CDR1 and CDR2: SQVTM, ANQGSEA. The CDR3 protein is CSAPSRLEQFF. The CDR3 nucleotides read TGCAGCGCCCCATCTAGGCTTGAGCAGTTCTTC.

Here the CDR3 DNA reads TGTGCCAGCAGCGACGGACAGGCCTCTAACTATGGCTACACCTTC. Translated: CASSDGQASNYGYTF. This chain joins TRBV9 and TRBJ1-2; 7 bases match TRBD1. CDR3 length equals 15 residues. J lost 0 bases, V lost 3 bases, and 5 bases had no gene match. Germline CDR1 and CDR2: SGDLS and YYNGEE.

CDR3 amino acids: CASSPNTGELFF. The CDR3 nucleotides read TGTGCCAGCAGCCCAAACACCGGGGAGCTGTTTTTT. The genes are TRBV9 and TRBJ2-2; D remains unclear. V was shortened by 4 bases and J by 2 bases, with 3 bases between the two germline ends. The CDR3 is made up of 12 amino acids. CDR1 and CDR2 (germline): SGDLS, YYNGEE.

The chain recombines TRBV5-1 with TRBJ1-1; 7 bases line up with TRBD1. Trimming took 1 base from V and 3 from J; bases not matched to a gene: 15. The CDR3 spans 18 residues. Germline V lookup: CDR1 SGHRS, CDR2 YFSETQ. In DNA, the CDR3 is TGCGCCAGCAGCTTGCTCGTGACAGGGTTTAGGGAGGACACTGAAGCTTTCTTT. It specifies CASSLLVTGFREDTEAFF.

This chain links TRBV5-1 with TRBJ2-7, with unresolved D. V shed 1 base and J shed 5 bases, with 10 bases lying between them. CDR1 and CDR2 (germline): SGHRS, YFSETQ. The CDR3 totals 13 residues. The CDR3 nucleotides are TGCGCCAGCAGCTTGAAAGGGAACAACGAGCAGTACTTC. Translation: CASSLKGNNEQYF.

The J gene is TRBJ1-1, the V gene TRBV2; no clear D gene. Per the germline V gene, CDR1 is SNHLY and CDR2 is FYNNEI. V was shortened by 6 bases and J by 3 bases, with 17 bases between the two germline ends. This CDR3 region has 15 residues. The DNA of the CDR3 is TGTGCCAGCAGGACCGGTGGCTCCCCGGACACTGAAGCTTTCTTT. It encodes CASRTGGSPDTEAFF.

V and J are TRBV12-3 or TRBV12-4 and TRBJ1-1; D uncertain. The CDR3 runs to 13 residues. With 6 bases removed from V and 1 base from J, the gap between germline ends came to 9 bases. This CDR3 reads CASSIRKNTEAFF. The CDR3 nucleotides are TGTGCCAGCAGCATCAGGAAGAACACTGAAGCTTTCTTT.

The chain's CDR3 is CASSQGDRKNEQFF. The CDR3 DNA follows: TGTGCCAGCAGCCAAGGAGACAGAAAGAATGAGCAGTTCTTC. The chain recombines TRBV4-2 with TRBJ2-1; D possibly corresponds to TRBD1 (5 bases). This CDR3 comprises 14 residues. The V end was cut by 1 base, the J end by 7 bases, with 11 bases between. Germline V gene lookup returns CDR1 LGHNA and CDR2 YNFKEQ.

Here the CDR3 reads CASSLAHGVQYEQYF. The CDR3 DNA reads as TGTGCCAGCAGCTTAGCGCACGGGGTACAGTACGAGCAGTACTTC. The chain uses TRBV7-8 and TRBJ2-5; TRBD2 is a possible D gene (5 bases). The DNA end is a closer match to TRBJ2-7, so the J assignment may be wrong. This CDR3 region has 15 residues. Germline V gene lookup returns CDR1 SGHVS and CDR2 FQNEAQ.

Comments on this clone: The CDR3 ends on some other residue instead of the conserved phenylalanine or tryptophan, so this is likely a read error. This chain joins TRBV19 and TRBJ1-6; D is ambiguous. Germline V gene lookup returns CDR1 LNHDA and CDR2 SQIVND (reference sequence). This CDR3 is 14 amino acids long. V lost 0 bases and J 3 bases, leaving 3 bases between the germline ends. The CDR3 DNA is TGTGCCAGTAGTATAGAAGTCTATAATTCACCCCTCCACCTT. Translation gives CASSIEVYNSPLHL.

The V and J genes are TRBV5-6 and TRBJ2-7; D is unclear. Germline V lookup: CDR1 SGHDT, CDR2 YYEEEE. V lost 2 bases and J lost 6, with 6 bases in between. This CDR3 comprises 11 residues. The CDR3 is CASSFNTEQYF. CDR3 DNA sequence: TGTGCCAGCAGCTTTAATACCGAGCAGTACTTC.

The CDR3 reads CASSDRDNQETQYF. CDR3 coding DNA: TGCGCCAGCAGCGACCGGGACAACCAAGAGACCCAGTACTTC. The chain recombines TRBV4-1 with TRBJ2-5; possibly TRBD1 for D (6 bases). Trimming took 5 bases from V and 0 from J, leaving 10 bases between them. From germline, CDR1 is MGHRA and CDR2 YSYEKL. The CDR3 is 14 residues long.

Concerning this clone: The sample contains more than one DNA sequence encoding this CDR3. The chain carries TRBV9 and TRBJ2-1; tentatively, D is TRBD2 (6 bases). This CDR3 has 15 amino acids. Germline V gene lookup returns CDR1 SGDLS and CDR2 YYNGEE. Trimming shortened V by 0 bases and J by 0 bases, and 7 bases separated the two germline ends. CDR3 residues: CASSVGGGSYNEQFF. CDR3 DNA: TGTGCCAGCAGCGTAGGGGGAGGCTCCTACAATGAGCAGTTCTTC.

The rearrangement uses TRBV19 and TRBJ2-2; D ambiguous. V was pared by 8 bases and J by 4 bases, with 5 bases between. The germline gives CDR1 LNHDA, CDR2 SQIVND (reference sequence). The CDR3 extends over 11 amino acids. In DNA form, the CDR3 reads TGTGCCAGTGAAATCACCGGGGAGCTGTTTTTT. This translates into CASEITGELFF.

The chain carries TRBV19 and TRBJ1-1; maybe TRBD1 (6 bases). The CDR3 totals 13 residues. Per germline, CDR1 LNHDA and CDR2 SQIVND (reference sequence). V lost 7 bases, J lost 1 base, and 10 bases lay in between. CDR3 residues: CASTWGQNTEAFF. DNA for the CDR3: TGTGCCAGTACTTGGGGGCAGAACACTGAAGCTTTCTTT.

This clone was counted between two and nine times. The rearrangement joins TRBV11-2 to TRBJ2-1; 8 nucleotides line up with TRBD2. The germline CDR1 and CDR2 sequences are SGHAT and FQNNGV. This CDR3 region has 18 residues. V gave up 0 bases and J gave up 0 bases; unmatched junction bases: 7. The CDR3 sequence is CASSLDGVAGRSYNEQFF. CDR3 sequence (DNA): TGTGCCAGCAGCTTAGACGGGGTAGCGGGGCGCTCCTACAATGAGCAGTTCTTC.

CDR3: CASSLEQWGGIDYGYTF. The CDR3 nucleotides are TGTGCCAGCAGCTTGGAACAATGGGGGGGTATCGACTATGGCTACACCTTC. This sequence joins TRBV7-9 and TRBJ1-2; the D gene is possibly TRBD1 (5 bases). V gave up 3 bases and J gave up 3 bases, with 20 bases separating them. The CDR3 length is 17 residues. Germline CDR1 is SEHNR and CDR2 is FQNEAQ (reference sequence). Complete variable domain (other parts from reference TRBV7-9 and TRBJ1-2): DTGVSQNPRHKITKRGQNVTFRCDPISEHNRLYWYRQTLGQGPEFLTYFQNEAQLEKSRLLSDRFSAERPKGSFSTLEIQRTEQGDSAMYLCASSLEQWGGIDYGYTFGSGTRLTVV.

Written as DNA, the CDR3 is TGCACCAGCAGCCGCCGTGCAATGGACAGGGCAAAGGGCTATGGCTACACCTTC. It encodes CTSSRRAMDRAKGYGYTF. This chain links TRBV1 with TRBJ1-2; whether TRBD1, the table's D call, matches the DNA was not checked. TRBV1 is labeled a pseudogene. The CDR3 contains 18 residues.

This clone was recorded only once. This chain links TRBV12-5 with TRBJ2-7; 10 bases are a match to TRBD1. The CDR3 extends over 17 amino acids. Trimming at V came to 0 bases and at J to 2 bases, leaving 7 bases not matched to a gene. Per germline, CDR1 LGHNT and CDR2 FRNRAP. CDR3 coding DNA: TGTGCTAGTGGTTTGGTACTGACCGGGACAGGGGCCTACGAGCAGTACTTC. Translation gives CASGLVLTGTGAYEQYF.

The chain couples TRBV11-2 to TRBJ1-4; the D is unclear. This CDR3 region has 15 residues. Trimming stripped 3 bases from V and 0 bases from J, with 8 bases between. The V gene's germline CDR1 is SGHAT and CDR2 FQNNGV. In DNA, the CDR3 is TGTGCCAGCAGCTTGACACTTGCAACTAATGAAAAACTGTTTTTT. It specifies CASSLTLATNEKLFF. Full variable domain (remainder filled in from reference TRBV11-2 and TRBJ1-4): EAGVAQSPRYKIIEKRQSVAFWCNPISGHATLYWYQQILGQGPKLLIQFQNNGVVDDSQLPKDRFSAERLKGVDSTLKIQPAKLEDSAVYLCASSLTLATNEKLFFGSGTQLSVL.

The chain carries TRBV7-8 and TRBJ2-1; D gene ambiguous. Germline CDR1 is SGHVS and CDR2 is FQNEAQ. The CDR3 contains 17 residues. The V end was cut by 5 bases, the J end by 0 bases, with 17 bases between. In DNA, the CDR3 is TGTGCCAGCAGCCCCCCCGCGGCTGGTAGCTCCTACAATGAGCAGTTCTTC. Translated, it gives CASSPPAAGSSYNEQFF. Full variable domain (rest looked up from reference TRBV7-8 and TRBJ2-1): GAGVSQSPRYKVAKRGQDVALRCDPISGHVSLFWYQQALGQGPEFLTYFQNEAQLDKSGLPSDRFFAERPEGSVSTLKIQRTQQEDSAVYLCASSPPAAGSSYNEQFFGPGTRLTVL.

This clone was recorded once. The rearrangement joins TRBV19 to TRBJ1-5, with 12 bases lining up with TRBD1. Looked up from germline, CDR1 is LNHDA and CDR2 is SQIVND (reference sequence). The CDR3 is 15 residues long. V lost 4 bases to trimming and J lost 11 bases; unmatched junction nucleotides: 9. The CDR3 protein is CASSNPGQGAGTQHF. CDR3 bases: TGTGCCAGTAGTAACCCGGGACAGGGGGCTGGGACCCAGCATTTT. Combining the CDR3 with reference TRBV19 and TRBJ1-5 gives the whole variable domain DGGITQSPKYLFRKEGQNVTLSCEQNLNHDAMYWYRQDPGQGLRLIYYSQIVNDFQKGDIAEGYSVSREKKESFPLTVTSAQKNPTAFYLCASSNPGQGAGTQHFGDGTRLSIL.

The chain combines TRBV20-1 with TRBJ2-5; D remains ambiguous. Trimming cost V 5 bases and J 1 base, with 5 bases left between them. Germline-derived CDR1 and CDR2 are DFQATT and SNEGSKA (reference sequence). The CDR3 spans 11 residues. CDR3 coding DNA: TGCAGTGCTCGGGCCCAAGAGACCCAGTACTTC. Residues: CSARAQETQYF.

The chain joins TRBV6-5 to TRBJ2-3, with D perhaps matching TRBD2 (6 bases). The CDR3 length is 15 residues. The germline CDR1 and CDR2 sequences are MNHEY and SVGAGI. Trimming pared 9 bases from V and 2 bases from J, leaving 18 bases between. The CDR3 nucleotides read TGTGCCAGTTGGGGAGGTGTGGGGGACACAGATACGCAGTATTTT. Its protein product is CASWGGVGDTDTQYF.

This clone came up once. J is TRBJ2-2 and V is TRBV6-6, with D possibly TRBD2 on 6 matching bases. This CDR3 comprises 13 residues. V was shortened by 3 bases and J by 6 bases, with 8 bases between the two germline ends. Germline assignment: CDR1 MNHNY and CDR2 SVGAGI (reference sequence). The CDR3 is CASSYRDSGELFF. The CDR3 DNA sequence: TGTGCCAGCAGTTATCGGGACTCCGGGGAGCTGTTTTTT.

The chain uses TRBV12-3 or TRBV12-4 and TRBJ2-7; 8 positions agree with TRBD1. The CDR3 has 12 residues. V was clipped by 8 bases and J by 0 bases; unmatched bases: 0. The CDR3 here is CASQGASYEQYF. The CDR3 DNA reads as TGTGCCAGCCAGGGGGCCTCCTACGAGCAGTACTTC.